This T cell receptor beta chain was profiled in a study of T cell repertoires in cytomegalovirus infection. Study-wide context: Evidence of both CMV infection and a matching HLA type came from public TCR beta signatures.

The J segment lost 6 bases and the V segment lost 6 bases, leaving 6 bases of the junction unmatched. CDR3 length equals 14 residues. Germline assignment: CDR1 MNHEY and CDR2 SMNVEV (reference sequence). TCRdb independently ran MiXCR on the reads; one entry per CDR3 protein. Of about 920,000 distinct CDR3 sequences in the sample, 30% to 40% are singletons; the top ten hold over 10%. As regards this clonotype: Its cognate antigen is unknown.

The source material was cultured CD8+ T cells from PBMCs, sampled from culture after CMV antigen stimulation. The genes are TRBV27 and TRBJ1-5; 9 bases map to TRBD1. The source of this sequence is a human donor in good health (CMV status not recorded). Some clones in this sample may be carry-over from other donors' samples. The CDR3 region has the DNA TGTGCCAGCAGAAGAGGACAGGGGCTTCAGCCCCAGCATTTT. This codes for CASRRGQGLQPQHF.